The 7 T cell receptor beta chains listed next were all sequenced from one sample in a study of T-cell reconstitution after alpha-beta-depleted transplantation in children listed by TCRdb under 2016. The receptor library was made with PCR. Sequenced using an Illumina HiSeq 2500. TCR libraries were prepared with molecular barcoding, using unique molecular identifiers to normalize TCRbeta repertoire quantification. TCRdb reworked the public reads: Q25 trimming with fastp, MiXCR clone assembly, productive beta chains retained. Each record represents a unique CDR3 protein, reported with the most common genes and DNA among its rows. The sample includes a few hundred thousand distinct CDR3 sequences, with around 8.9% observed a single time. The ten most abundant clones make up over 4.5% of the sample. The sequencing used PBMCs from the stem cell graft donor, collected from the stem cell graft. The receptor set was obtained from a human donor who donated a stem cell graft to a child with SCID.

V usage is TRBV18 and J usage is TRBJ1-1; TRBD1 agrees at 7 bases. The CDR3 is 13 residues long. With 1 base clipped from V and 7 bases from J, the junction kept 3 bases outside the gene matches. Germline CDR1 reads KGHSH; CDR2 reads LQKENI. The CDR3 DNA reads as TGTGCCAGCTCACCACGCGACAGGGTTGAAGCTTTCTTT. Protein: CASSPRDRVEAFF.

This clonotype was found many times. The chain combines TRBV27 with TRBJ2-2; D is unclear. Germline V lookup: CDR1 MNHEY, CDR2 SMNVEV (reference sequence). The CDR3 length is 15 residues. V was trimmed by 2 bases and J by 0 bases, leaving 7 bases between them. DNA of the CDR3: TGTGCCAGCAGTTTAGATTCCCCGAACACCGGGGAGCTGTTTTTT. This sequence encodes CASSLDSPNTGELFF.

This clonotype was observed many times. The chain recombines TRBV5-1 with TRBJ1-4, with TRBD1 as a possible D gene (6 bases). Germline loops: CDR1 SGHRS, CDR2 YFSETQ. Trimming pared 5 bases from V and 7 bases from J, leaving 18 bases between. This CDR3 has 15 amino acids. This CDR3 is CASRWWPGAGEKLFF. The CDR3 coding sequence is TGCGCCAGCAGATGGTGGCCGGGGGCGGGTGAAAAACTGTTTTTT.

This clonotype was counted many times. This rearrangement joins TRBV20-1 to TRBJ2-3; 9 nucleotides line up with TRBD2. V was clipped by 3 bases and J by 6 bases; unmatched bases: 13. The CDR3 loop spans 16 amino acids. Germline V CDR1 and CDR2: DFQATT, SNEGSKA (reference sequence). CDR3 nucleotide sequence: TGCAGTGCTAGCCCCTTGGGGCGGGGGGGTTTGGATACGCAGTATTTT. As protein: CSASPLGRGGLDTQYF.

V is TRBV28 and J is TRBJ1-1; 9 nucleotides line up with TRBD1. Germline values: CDR1 MDHEN, CDR2 SYDVKM. The CDR3 totals 17 residues. With 6 bases clipped from V and 5 bases from J, the junction kept 16 bases outside the gene matches. CDR3 in amino acids: CASRPSPGQGMGTEAFF. The CDR3 region has the DNA TGTGCCAGCAGACCCAGTCCGGGACAGGGAATGGGTACTGAAGCTTTCTTT.

This clonotype was picked up many times. This rearrangement joins TRBV28 to TRBJ2-3; 9 nucleotides agree with TRBD2. Trimming removed 2 bases from V and 1 base from J; junction bases left unmatched: 1. Germline values: CDR1 MDHEN, CDR2 SYDVKM. CDR3 size: 15 residues. This CDR3 is CASSLQRGGTDTQYF. CDR3 coding DNA: TGTGCCAGCAGTTTACAGCGGGGGGGCACAGATACGCAGTATTTT.

In this sample, this clonotype turned up many times. The chain carries TRBV12-3 or TRBV12-4 and TRBJ1-2; TRBD1 might be the D (5 bases). The CDR3 extends over 14 amino acids. V lost 7 bases and J 2 bases, leaving 14 bases between the germline ends. CDR3 nucleotides: TGTGCCAGCACCCTGACAGACATGAACTATGGCTACACCTTC. Its protein product is CASTLTDMNYGYTF.